The TCR beta chain described here comes from a study of blood T cell repertoires in COVID-19 (dated by TCRdb to the early 2020s). As for the study more broadly: The collaborator samples originated in the United States, Italy and Spain and spanned the acute and convalescent phases of COVID-19. The material from the prospective study consisted of cDNA or gDNA derived from T cells, B-cell-depleted T cells, or PBMCs. Deeply sampled blood TCRbeta repertoires from subjects exposed to, actively infected with, or recovered from COVID-19 were included in the dataset. A freely available public database, intended as a resource for researchers studying the immune response to SARS-CoV-2, is where the repertoires were released. Samples came from the ongoing ImmuneRACE study (first 160 participants) plus 1,254 subjects from 6 global collaborators. Sample metadata almost always included a de-identified subject ID, COVID-19 status, age in years and sex. Where available, HLA class I and class II types were taken from metadata supplied by the sample provider and were not determined by assay-based typing.

TCRbeta CDR3 regions were amplified from genomic DNA using the immunoSEQ Assay, a bias-controlled multiplex PCR. The authors' analysis ran thus. The number of nucleated cells in each sample was estimated from the amplification of reference gene primers within the assay. To quantify the absolute abundance of each unique TCRbeta CDR3 rearrangement, sequence reads were collapsed and filtered. For each sample, productive Simpson clonality was calculated as the square root of Simpson's diversity index over productive rearrangements. What TCRdb holds here is the immuneACCESS table cut down to in-frame rearrangements. Part of the clones is not present; checked against another copy, under half of the missing clones reflect an unresolved V gene, and the others are unexplained. V, J and clone size derive from that table, while D and trimming were established from the DNA sequence. The sample table shows over 60,000 clones, and around 84% are seen once. The leading ten clones occupy approximately 0.93% of the sample.

With respect to this clone: What this receptor recognizes is not known. Base qualities are not at hand, and no much larger clone is one base apart.

The CDR3 has 15 amino acids, counting the end cysteine and phenylalanine. Left in the record is the CDR3 DNA by itself, 45 bases read in frame from the first base. The junction shows trimming of 3 bases on V and 2 bases on J, plus 12 bases between the germline ends. The germline V gene encodes CDR1 MDHEN and CDR2 SYDVKM. Each collaborating institution followed its own protocols to collect whole blood in K2EDTA tubes. For TCRbeta analysis, collaborators shipped samples in one of three forms: frozen whole blood, isolated PBMCs, or DNA extracted from either of those sample types. Results and caveats for the whole study, not just this receptor: The quantity of clinical and demographic metadata differed by source and by participant and was supplied without curation.

This sequence originates from a man in his 70s with acute or convalescent COVID-19. The sequenced sample consisted of peripheral blood. The V and J segments used are TRBV28 and TRBJ2-3, with the D gene not clear enough to name. The nucleotide sequence is TGTGCCAGCAGTTTCATCCTAACTTTCACAGATACGCAGTATTTT. Its translation reads: CASSFILTFTDTQYF.